This TCR beta chain came from a study of metastatic and nonmetastatic thyroid tumors (dated by TCRdb to about 2020). Broadly, across the study: For patients with malignant and with benign thyroid disease, the researchers compared repertoires between peripheral blood samples and tumor or nodule tissue samples.

The full study reports these points: In both blood and tumor samples, malignant tumors were reported to have significantly higher TCR beta diversity than benign nodules.

No treatment had been received by any patient before thyroid surgery. Using T-cell receptor beta sequencing, the researchers looked back retrospectively at clinical samples from patients, gathered between the early 2010s and the late 2010s. The germline V gene (reference sequence) gives CDR1 as DFQATT and CDR2 as SNEGSKA. The germline ends are 9 bases apart after V is trimmed by 3 bases and J by 4 bases. The CDR3 contains 13 residues, cysteine and phenylalanine counted. The read is trimmed to its CDR3 DNA, 39 bases read in frame from base 1. Library prep was done by PCR. The listed sequencing device is Illumina HiSeq 4000. The TCR beta-chain CDR3 region of each patient was profiled by high-throughput sequencing. Per the original workflow: Drawing on CDR3 differences between clinicopathological groups, the researchers built a classifier meant to tell apart patients with distant-metastatic papillary thyroid cancer. Repertoire diversity was assessed with the Shannon index, and tumor-blood repertoire similarity with the Morisita-Horn index. TCRdb's own reprocessing of the public reads used fastp at Q25 and MiXCR and kept productive beta chains. These V and J calls are TCRdb output, not the study's own analysis. The sample data list some 30,000 clones, and around 31% of these were observed just once. The ten top clones hold about 16% of the sample.

In its sample, this clone was seen once. The specificity of this receptor is unknown. No base quality values were provided; no much bigger clone lies one nucleotide off. One read alone makes for weak evidence. Sequencing input: tumor tissue. The receptor's source is a female donor with papillary thyroid cancer or a benign thyroid nodule (not recorded which). Some clones in this sample may be carry-over from other donors' samples. The rearranged segments are TRBV20-1 and TRBJ1-4, with the D segment identity uncertain. CDR3 reads: CSASSGNNEKLFF. The DNA sequence is TGCAGTGCTAGTAGTGGAAATAATGAAAAACTGTTTTTT.